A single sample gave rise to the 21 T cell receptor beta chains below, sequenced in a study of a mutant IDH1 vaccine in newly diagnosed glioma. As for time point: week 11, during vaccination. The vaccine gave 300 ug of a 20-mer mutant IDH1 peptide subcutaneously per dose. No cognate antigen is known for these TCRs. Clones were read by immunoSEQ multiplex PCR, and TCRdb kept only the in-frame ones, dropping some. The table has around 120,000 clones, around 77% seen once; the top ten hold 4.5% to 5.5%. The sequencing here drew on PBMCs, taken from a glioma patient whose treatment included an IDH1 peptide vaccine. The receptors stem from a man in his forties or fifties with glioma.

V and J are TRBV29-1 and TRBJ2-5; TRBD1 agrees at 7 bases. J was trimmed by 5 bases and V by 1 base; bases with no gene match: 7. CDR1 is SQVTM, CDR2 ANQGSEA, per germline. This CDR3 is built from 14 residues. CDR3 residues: CSVEGGGGGETQYF. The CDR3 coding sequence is TGCAGCGTTGAAGGAGGGGGCGGCGGGGAGACCCAGTACTTC.

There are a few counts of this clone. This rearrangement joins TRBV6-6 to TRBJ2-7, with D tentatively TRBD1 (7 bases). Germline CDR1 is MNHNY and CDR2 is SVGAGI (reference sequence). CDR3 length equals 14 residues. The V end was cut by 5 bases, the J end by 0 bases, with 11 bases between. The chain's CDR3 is CASSRQGLSYEQYF. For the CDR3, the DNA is TGTGCCAGCAGTAGACAGGGACTCTCCTACGAGCAGTACTTC.

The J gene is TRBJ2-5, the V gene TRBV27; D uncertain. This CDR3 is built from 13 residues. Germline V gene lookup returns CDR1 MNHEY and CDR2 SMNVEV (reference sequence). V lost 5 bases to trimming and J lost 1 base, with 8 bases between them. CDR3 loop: CASSIEPQETQYF. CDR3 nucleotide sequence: TGTGCCAGCAGTATCGAGCCCCAAGAGACCCAGTACTTC.

CDR3 coding DNA: TGTGCCAGCAGCGTAGGAAACCAGGGTGGCAGTGGCTACACCTTC. Its protein product is CASSVGNQGGSGYTF. The chain recombines TRBV9 with TRBJ1-2, with a tentative D call TRBD1 (5 bases). The CDR3 consists of 15 residues. Germline-derived CDR1 and CDR2 are SGDLS and YYNGEE. The V gene lost 0 bases and the J gene lost 7 bases, with 16 bases spanning the gap.

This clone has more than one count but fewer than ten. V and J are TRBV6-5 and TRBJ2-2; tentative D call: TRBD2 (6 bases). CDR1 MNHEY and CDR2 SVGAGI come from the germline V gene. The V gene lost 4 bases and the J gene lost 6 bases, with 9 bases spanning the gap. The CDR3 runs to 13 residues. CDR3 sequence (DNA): TGTGCCAGCAGTTCGGAGGGACCCGGGGAGCTGTTTTTT. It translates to CASSSEGPGELFF.

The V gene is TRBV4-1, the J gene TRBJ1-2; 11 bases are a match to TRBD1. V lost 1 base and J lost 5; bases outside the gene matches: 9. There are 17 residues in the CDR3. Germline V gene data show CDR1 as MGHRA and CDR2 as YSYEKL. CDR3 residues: CASSQGLGQGARYGYTF. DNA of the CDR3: TGCGCCAGCAGCCAAGGACTTGGACAGGGGGCGAGATATGGCTACACCTTC.

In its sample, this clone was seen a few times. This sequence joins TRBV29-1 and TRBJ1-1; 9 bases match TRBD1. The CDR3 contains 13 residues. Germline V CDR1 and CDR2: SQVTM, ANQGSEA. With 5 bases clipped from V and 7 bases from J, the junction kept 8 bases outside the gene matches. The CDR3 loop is CSVSTGGRGEAFF. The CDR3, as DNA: TGCAGCGTTAGCACAGGGGGCCGAGGTGAAGCTTTCTTT.

CDR3: CASSSSGGDRVLYEQYF. Written as DNA, the CDR3 is TGTGCCAGCAGTTCAAGTGGTGGAGACAGGGTTCTCTACGAGCAGTACTTC. This chain uses TRBV2 with TRBJ2-7; 7 bases match TRBD1. With 5 bases clipped from V and 3 bases from J, the junction kept 16 bases outside the gene matches. This CDR3 is 17 amino acids long. Germline V gene data show CDR1 as SNHLY and CDR2 as FYNNEI.

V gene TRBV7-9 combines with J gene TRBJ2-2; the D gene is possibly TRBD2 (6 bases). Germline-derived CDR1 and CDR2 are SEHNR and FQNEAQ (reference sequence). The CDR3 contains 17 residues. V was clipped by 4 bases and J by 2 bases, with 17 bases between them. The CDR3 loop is CASSSPRTGVNTGELFF. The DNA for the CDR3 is TGTGCCAGCAGCTCTCCCCGTACGGGAGTAAACACCGGGGAGCTGTTTTTT.

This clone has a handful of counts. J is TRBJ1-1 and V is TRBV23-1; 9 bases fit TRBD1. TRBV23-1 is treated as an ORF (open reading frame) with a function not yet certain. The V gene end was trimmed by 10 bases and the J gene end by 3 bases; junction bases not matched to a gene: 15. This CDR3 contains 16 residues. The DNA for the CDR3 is TGCGCCATCCTCCGACAGGGGGTTGCTTTGGACACTGAAGCTTTCTTT. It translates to CAILRQGVALDTEAFF.

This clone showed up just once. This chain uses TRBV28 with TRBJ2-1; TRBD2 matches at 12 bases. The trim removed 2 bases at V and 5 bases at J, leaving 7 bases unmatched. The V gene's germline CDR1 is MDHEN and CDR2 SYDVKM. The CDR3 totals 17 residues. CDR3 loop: CASSLLGLAGRNNEQFF. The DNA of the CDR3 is TGTGCCAGCAGTTTACTCGGACTAGCGGGGAGGAACAATGAGCAGTTCTTC.

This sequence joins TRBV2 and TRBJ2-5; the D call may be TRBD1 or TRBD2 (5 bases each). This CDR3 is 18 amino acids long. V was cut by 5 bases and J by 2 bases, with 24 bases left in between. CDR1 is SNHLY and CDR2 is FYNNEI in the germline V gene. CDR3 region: CASSLNHGALGVQETQYF. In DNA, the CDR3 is TGTGCCAGCAGTCTCAACCACGGGGCTCTGGGGGTTCAAGAGACCCAGTACTTC.

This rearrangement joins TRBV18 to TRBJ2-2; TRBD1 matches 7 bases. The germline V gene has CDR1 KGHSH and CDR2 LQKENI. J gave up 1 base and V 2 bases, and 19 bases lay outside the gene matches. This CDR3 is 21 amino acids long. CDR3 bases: TGTGCCAGCTCACCATTGAAGGGGGCAGGGGGTGACCGAGGGAACACCGGGGAGCTGTTTTTT. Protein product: CASSPLKGAGGDRGNTGELFF.

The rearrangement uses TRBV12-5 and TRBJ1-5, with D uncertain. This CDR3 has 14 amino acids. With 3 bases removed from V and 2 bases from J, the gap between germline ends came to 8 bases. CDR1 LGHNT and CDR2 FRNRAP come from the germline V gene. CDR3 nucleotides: TGTGCTAGTGGTTTTGGATTGGGCAATCAGCCCCAGCATTTT. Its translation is CASGFGLGNQPQHF.

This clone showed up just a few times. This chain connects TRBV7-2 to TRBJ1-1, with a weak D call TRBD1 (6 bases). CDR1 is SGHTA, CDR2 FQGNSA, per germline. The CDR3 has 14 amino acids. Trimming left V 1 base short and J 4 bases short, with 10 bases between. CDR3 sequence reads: CASSLGARGTEAFF. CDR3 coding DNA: TGTGCCAGCAGCTTAGGAGCCAGGGGCACTGAAGCTTTCTTT.

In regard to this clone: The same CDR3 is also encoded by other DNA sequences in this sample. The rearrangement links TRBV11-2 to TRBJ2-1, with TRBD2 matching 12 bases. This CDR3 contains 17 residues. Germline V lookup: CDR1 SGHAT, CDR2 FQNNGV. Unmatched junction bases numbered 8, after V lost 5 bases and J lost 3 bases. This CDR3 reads CASSLRLAGAVYNEQFF. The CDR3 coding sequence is TGTGCCAGCAGCCTTCGACTAGCGGGGGCGGTCTACAATGAGCAGTTCTTC.

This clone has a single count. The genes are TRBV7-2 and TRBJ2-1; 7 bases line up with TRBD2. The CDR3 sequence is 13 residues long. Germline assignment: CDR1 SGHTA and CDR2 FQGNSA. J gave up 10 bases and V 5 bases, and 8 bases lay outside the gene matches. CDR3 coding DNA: TGTGCCAGCAGCCTTAACCAGGGACTAGAGCAGTTCTTC. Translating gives CASSLNQGLEQFF.

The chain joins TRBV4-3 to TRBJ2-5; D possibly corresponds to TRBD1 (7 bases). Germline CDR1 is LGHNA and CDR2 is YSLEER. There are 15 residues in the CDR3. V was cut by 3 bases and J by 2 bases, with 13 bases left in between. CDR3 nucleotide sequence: TGCGCCAGCAGCCAGGGGGGACAGAAGCAAGAGACCCAGTACTTC. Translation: CASSQGGQKQETQYF.

Written as DNA, the CDR3 is TGTGCCAGCAGCCCTGGGGTAGCAGTCGCCTACAATGAGCAGTTCTTC. Its protein is CASSPGVAVAYNEQFF. The rearrangement uses TRBV5-6 and TRBJ2-1; unclear D gene. V lost 4 bases, J lost 2 bases, and 16 bases lay in between. From germline, CDR1 is SGHDT and CDR2 YYEEEE. CDR3 size: 16 residues. Supplemented by reference TRBV5-6 and TRBJ2-1, the full variable domain reads DAGVTQSPTHLIKTRGQQVTLRCSPKSGHDTVSWYQQALGQGPQFIFQYYEEEERQRGNFPDRFSGHQFPNYSSELNVNALLLGDSALYLCASSPGVAVAYNEQFFGPGTRLTVL.

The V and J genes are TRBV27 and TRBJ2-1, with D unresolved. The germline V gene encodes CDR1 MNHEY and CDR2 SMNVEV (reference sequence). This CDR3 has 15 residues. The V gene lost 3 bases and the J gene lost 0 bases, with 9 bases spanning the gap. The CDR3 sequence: CASSLRRSSYNEQFF. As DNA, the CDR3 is TGTGCCAGCAGTTTGAGGCGGAGCTCCTACAATGAGCAGTTCTTC.

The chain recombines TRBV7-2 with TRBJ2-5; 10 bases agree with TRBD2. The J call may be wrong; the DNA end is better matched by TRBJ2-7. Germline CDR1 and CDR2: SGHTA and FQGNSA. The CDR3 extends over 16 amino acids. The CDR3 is CASSLDSGGISYEQYF. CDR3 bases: TGTGCCAGCAGCTTAGATAGCGGGGGGATCTCCTACGAGCAGTACTTC.